This TCR beta chain derives from a study of T cell responses to AZD1222 COVID-19 vaccine. Overall study findings and caveats: It was only after the peak T cell response that any repertoires were sampled. Spike-spanning, vaccine-associated CD4 TCRs were dominant at 160-218 and 743-854. Only 5 to 7 individuals given AZD1222 were seropositive at baseline.

This clone was detected once. What it binds is unknown. The CDR3 loop spans 16 amino acids. V lost 6 bases, J lost 2 bases, and 20 bases lay in between. Germline CDR1 reads MNHEY; CDR2 reads SVGEGT. Only in-frame clones appear in the TCRdb table, and some are missing; sequencing was by immunoSEQ multiplex PCR. The sample carries fewer than 55,000 clones, around 91% recorded once. This specimen consisted of peripheral blood, obtained 28 days after the second AZD1222 dose. The rearrangement joins TRBV6-2 or TRBV6-3 to TRBJ2-7; D is perhaps TRBD1 (6 bases). The sequence derives from an adult who received the AZD1222 COVID-19 vaccine. The CDR3 spells CASSLPLTGPTYEQYF. CDR3 nucleotides: TGTGCCAGCAGCCTTCCCTTGACAGGACCAACCTACGAGCAGTACTTC.